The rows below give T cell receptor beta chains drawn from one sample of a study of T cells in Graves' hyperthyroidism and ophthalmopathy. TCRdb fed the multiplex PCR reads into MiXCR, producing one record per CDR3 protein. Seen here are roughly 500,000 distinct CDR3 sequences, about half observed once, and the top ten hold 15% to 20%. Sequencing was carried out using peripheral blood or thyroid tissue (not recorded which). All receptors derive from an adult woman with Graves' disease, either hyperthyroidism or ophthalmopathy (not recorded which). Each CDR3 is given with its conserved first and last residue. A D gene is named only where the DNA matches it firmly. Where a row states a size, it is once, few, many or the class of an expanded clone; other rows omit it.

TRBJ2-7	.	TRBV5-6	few	TGTGCCAGCAGCTCGGCGAGGGACGAGCAGTACTTC	CASSSARDEQYF
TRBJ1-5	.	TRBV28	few	TGTGCCAGCAGCTACAATCAGCCCCAGCATTTT	CASSYNQPQHF
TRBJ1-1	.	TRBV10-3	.	TGTGCCATCGGTCTCGCCGGGGACTTTGAGGAAGCTTTCTTT	CAIGLAGDFEEAFF
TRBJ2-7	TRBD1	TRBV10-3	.	TGTGCCACCAGACAGGGGGCGAAATACGAGCAGTACTTC	CATRQGAKYEQYF
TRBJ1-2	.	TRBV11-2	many	TGTGCCAGCAGCTTAGAGGTTGGGGATGGCTACACCTTC	CASSLEVGDGYTF
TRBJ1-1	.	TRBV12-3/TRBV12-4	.	TGTGCCAGCAGGGGGGGCGAGCAGACTTTCTTT	CASRGGEQTFF
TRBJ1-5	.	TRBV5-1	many	TGCGCCAGCAGCCCGACAAATAGCAATCAGCCCCAGCATTTT	CASSPTNSNQPQHF
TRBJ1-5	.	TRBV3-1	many	TGTGCCAGCAGCCAAGGCAGGGCATCGCAGCCCCAGCATTTT	CASSQGRASQPQHF
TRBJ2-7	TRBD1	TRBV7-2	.	TGTGCCAGCAGAACCGGGACAGGGAGTTACCACGAGCAGTACTTC	CASRTGTGSYHEQYF
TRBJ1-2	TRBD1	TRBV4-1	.	TGCGCCAGCAGCTCCAAAAGAAGGGACAGGGGGCGATGGGTCTCTAACTATGGCTACACCTTC	CASSSKRRDRGRWVSNYGYTF
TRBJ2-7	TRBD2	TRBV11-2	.	TGTGCCAGCAGCTTCTCCGGGACTAGTGGCAACGAGCAGTACTTC	CASSFSGTSGNEQYF
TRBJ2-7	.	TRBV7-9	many	TGTGCCAGCAGCTCTTACAGCGGAAGCTCCTACGAGCAGTACTTC	CASSSYSGSSYEQYF
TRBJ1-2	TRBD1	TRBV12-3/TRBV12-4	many	TGTGCCAGCAGTTTCACAGGGGGCTATGGCTACACCTTC	CASSFTGGYGYTF
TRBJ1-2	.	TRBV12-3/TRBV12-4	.	TGTGCCAGCAGTAGTGAGAACAAGCAGTACTATGGCTACACCTTC	CASSSENKQYYGYTF
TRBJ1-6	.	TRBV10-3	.	TGTGCCATCAGTGACGCTAGCGGAGATTCACCCCTCCACTTT	CAISDASGDSPLHF
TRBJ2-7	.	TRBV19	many	TGTGCCAGTAGTTGGCAGCTGAGCTCCTACGAGCAGTACTTC	CASSWQLSSYEQYF
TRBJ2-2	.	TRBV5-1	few	TGCGCCAGCAGCTTCGGGGGGCTGTTTTTT	CASSFGGLFF
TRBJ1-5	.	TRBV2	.	.	CASQKSDTQYFGPGTQHF
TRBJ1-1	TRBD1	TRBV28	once	TGTGCCAGCAGTTGGAACATGAAGACAGGGTTGAACACTGAAGCTTCCTTT	CASSWNMKTGLNTEASF
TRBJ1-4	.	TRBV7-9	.	TGTGCCAGCAGCTTGGGCCAGGGTTATGAAAAACTGTTTTTT	CASSLGQGYEKLFF
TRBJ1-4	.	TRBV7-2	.	TGTGCCAGCAGTTACGACCGATTCTCCCATGAAAAACTGTTTTTT	CASSYDRFSHEKLFF
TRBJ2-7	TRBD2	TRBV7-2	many	TGTGCCAGCAGCCGATCCCCAGCCGGGACTAGCTACGAGCAGTACTTC	CASSRSPAGTSYEQYF
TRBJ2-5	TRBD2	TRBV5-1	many	TGCGCCAGCAGCTGGAGACTAGCGCTCCCCGGGGAGACCCAGTACTTC	CASSWRLALPGETQYF
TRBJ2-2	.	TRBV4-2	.	TGTGCCAGCCCCACCGGGGAGCTGTTTTTT	CASPTGELFF
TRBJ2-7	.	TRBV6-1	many	TGTGCCAGCAGTGAAGGCGACCTCTCCTACGAGCAGTACTTC	CASSEGDLSYEQYF
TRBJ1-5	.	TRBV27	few	TGTGCCAGCAGTTTGTTGTCAGAGATCGGGGGTGGATATCAGCCCCAGCATTTT	CASSLLSEIGGGYQPQHF
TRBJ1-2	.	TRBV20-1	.	TGCAGTGCTAGAGTAGGAGGGTTCATTGATGGCTACACCTTC	CSARVGGFIDGYTF
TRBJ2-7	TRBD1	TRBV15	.	TGTGCCACCGGGTCACGGCAGGGGGTTTCCGAGCAGTACTTC	CATGSRQGVSEQYF
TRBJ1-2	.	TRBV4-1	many	TGCGCCAGCAGCCGATCCAGAGCGGGGGGCGATGGCTACACCTTC	CASSRSRAGGDGYTF
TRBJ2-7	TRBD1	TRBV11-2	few	TGTGCCAGCAGCCCGGGCAGGGGGCGAACCTACGAGCAGTACTTC	CASSPGRGRTYEQYF
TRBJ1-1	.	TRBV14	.	TGTGCCAGCAGCCAAGTTTACCCAGGAAGGGCGATGAACACTGAAGCTTTCTTT	CASSQVYPGRAMNTEAFF
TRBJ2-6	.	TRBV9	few	TGTGCCAGCAGCGTAGGCGAGGGGGCCAACGTCCTGACTTTC	CASSVGEGANVLTF
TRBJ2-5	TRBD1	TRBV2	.	TGTGCCAGCACCCCCGGACAGGCCATCCAAAAGACCCAGTACTTC	CASTPGQAIQKTQYF
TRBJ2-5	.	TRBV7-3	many	TGTGCCAGCAGCTTAAGGGCTAGCGTGGAGACCCAGTACTTC	CASSLRASVETQYF
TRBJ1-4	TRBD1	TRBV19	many	TGTGCCAGCACCCGGACAGGGTCGTTTGAAAAACTGTTTTTT	CASTRTGSFEKLFF
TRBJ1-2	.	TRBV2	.	TGTGCCAGCAGGATCGGGACTTTTGGGGCGATGAGTGGCTACACCTTC	CASRIGTFGAMSGYTF
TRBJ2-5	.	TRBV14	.	TGTGCCAGCAGCTTCCTGACTAGACAGTACTTC	CASSFLTRQYF
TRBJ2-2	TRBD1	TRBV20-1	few	TGCAGTGCGACGGACAGGGTGGGCACCGGGGAGCTGTTTTTT	CSATDRVGTGELFF
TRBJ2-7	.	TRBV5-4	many	TGTGCCAGCAGCACCAGACTAACGGGGGAGCAGTACTTC	CASSTRLTGEQYF
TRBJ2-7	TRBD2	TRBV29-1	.	TGCAGCGTTGGAAGGGAGGGCGCGGTGTCCTACGAGCAGTACTTC	CSVGREGAVSYEQYF